Listed here are 5 T cell receptor beta chains from one sample, sequenced in a study of blood T cell repertoires in COVID-19 (dated by TCRdb to the early 2020s). Receptors were amplified or captured by the immunoSEQ multiplex PCR assay. TCRdb mirrors the immuneACCESS table, restricted to in-frame sequences. Some clones are absent from its copies; in checked studies, under half trace to an unresolved V gene, and the reason for the others is unknown. For this sample the table gives 200,000 to 300,000 clones, of which 88% were detected only once. The top ten constitute roughly 2.3% of the sample. Sequencing was done on a sample of PBMCs or T cells enriched from blood (not recorded which). The source is a woman aged 40 to 50 with acute COVID-19.

The gene calls are TRBV7-6 and TRBJ2-3; 7 nucleotides line up with TRBD2. Germline lookup yields CDR1 SGHVS and CDR2 FNYEAQ. This CDR3 has 15 amino acids. V lost 4 bases, J lost 2 bases, and 6 bases stayed unmatched. CDR3 DNA: TGTGCCAGCAGCTGGGGACTACTATTCACAGATACGCAGTATTTT. Protein product: CASSWGLLFTDTQYF.

This chain joins TRBV6-2 or TRBV6-3 and TRBJ2-2; possibly TRBD1 for D (5 bases). V shed 4 bases and J shed 3 bases, with 12 bases lying between them. The V gene's germline CDR1 is MNHEY and CDR2 SVGEGT. The CDR3 loop spans 15 amino acids. The CDR3 coding sequence is TGTGCCAGCAGTTCCTACGACAGTTACACCGGGGAGCTGTTTTTT. This gives the protein CASSSYDSYTGELFF.

This chain links TRBV6-6 with TRBJ2-3, with TRBD2 as a possible D gene (6 bases). Germline CDR1 MNHNY, CDR2 SVGAGI (reference sequence). Trimming shortened V by 6 bases and J by 2 bases, and 18 bases separated the two germline ends. CDR3 length equals 16 residues. The CDR3 protein is CASSDTGGTFTDTQYF. Written as DNA, the CDR3 is TGTGCCAGCAGCGATACCGGAGGGACCTTCACAGATACGCAGTATTTT.

V and J are TRBV25-1 and TRBJ2-1, with TRBD2 identical over 8 bases. CDR1 and CDR2 from the germline V gene are MGHDK and SYGVNS. V was pared by 2 bases and J by 8 bases, with 5 bases of the junction left unmatched. The CDR3 length is 14 residues. The CDR3 protein is CASSETGTRDEQFF. For the CDR3, the DNA is TGTGCCAGCAGTGAAACCGGGACTAGAGATGAGCAGTTCTTC.

The J gene is TRBJ2-2, the V gene TRBV7-2, with D perhaps matching TRBD1 (6 bases). V gave up 5 bases and J gave up 6 bases, with 10 bases separating them. The CDR3 has 13 residues. CDR1 SGHTA and CDR2 FQGNSA come from the germline V gene. CDR3 coding DNA: TGTGCCAGCAGCCCGTGGGGGCCCGGGGAGCTGTTTTTT. Its translation: CASSPWGPGELFF.